The sequence of this TCR beta chain was determined in a study of regulatory T cells in long-lasting Graves disease. Arm-PCR of CDR3 regions and iRepertoire HTBI primers were used to build TCR beta libraries. One entry per CDR3 protein results from TCRdb running MiXCR on the multiplex PCR reads. The sample lists 400,000 to 550,000 distinct CDR3 sequences; over 15% were seen once. Time point of the sample: newly diagnosed GD, antithyroid drugs for less than 3 months. Extracted PBMC RNA gave rise to the TCR library. CDR1 MNHNS and CDR2 SASEGT come from the germline V gene. The CDR3 consists of 19 residues. Trimming at V came to 4 bases and at J to 3 bases, leaving 19 bases not matched to a gene. This clonotype was seen at least ten times. The same specimen was also included in a second study, on T cells in Graves' hyperthyroidism and ophthalmopathy.

Specimen: peripheral blood mononuclear cells (PBMCs), collected at new diagnosis, from a patient treated with antithyroid drugs. V and J are TRBV6-1 and TRBJ2-7; 9 nucleotides line up with TRBD1. The receptor's source is a woman between 18 and 29 years old with Graves disease. The DNA for the CDR3 is TGTGCCAGCAGTGCTACCGGGACAGGGAGTCCCGGTCCCCTCTACGAGCAGTACTTC. Translated: CASSATGTGSPGPLYEQYF.